This T cell receptor beta chain was sequenced for a study of T cells in Graves' hyperthyroidism and ophthalmopathy. The study's findings and limits: Within blood appeared most thyroid clonotypes that had expanded above 0.001.

TCR beta CDR3 region amplification was performed from RNA transcripts. A set of HTBI primers served as the primers for a first-round RT-PCR of the TCR CDR3. TCRdb re-called the multiplex PCR reads with MiXCR, one entry per CDR3 protein. The sample has about 350,000 distinct CDR3 sequences; approximately 15% are singletons. Germline V gives CDR1 SGHTS, CDR2 YDEGEE. The CDR3 spans 14 residues. Trimming shortened V by 5 bases and J by 0 bases, and 12 bases separated the two germline ends. Across 18 months, stable Graves' hyperthyroidism was marked by no progression to ophthalmopathy. Patients aged 18 to 65 had newly diagnosed hyperthyroidism lasting under 2 months. Diagnoses used clinical symptoms, serum thyroxine and TRAb, thyroid ultrasound and orbital computed tomography. Note on this clonotype: Its target is not known.

The chain uses TRBV5-8 and TRBJ2-7; D unresolved. The clonotype was recovered from a woman under 40 with Graves' hyperthyroidism. Material: blood. The CDR3 region has the DNA TGTGCCAGCAGAAAGACACTTTCCTCCTACGAGCAGTACTTC. Translated: CASRKTLSSYEQYF.